A selection of T cell receptor beta chains follows, all from one sample in a study of glioma-infiltrating T cells. One entry per CDR3 protein results from TCRdb running MiXCR on the multiplex PCR reads. Of 3,500 to 5,500 distinct CDR3 sequences in the sample, around a quarter were seen once. The sample taken for sequencing was glioma tissue, nonneoplastic brain tissue, or PBMCs (not recorded which). The receptors derive from a human donor with low-grade glioma or glioblastoma, undergoing nonglioma brain surgery, or in good health (not recorded which). Both conserved end residues are part of each CDR3.

13,TRBJ1-2,TRBV24-1,CATSAGQVHGYTF
15,TRBJ2-2,TRBV6-1,CASSPDRSTTGELFF
12,TRBJ2-3,TRBV15,CATSRDTDTQYF
16,TRBJ2-5,TRBV5-6,CASSLLAGGLQETQYF
16,TRBJ2-2,TRBV2,CASSAEGGFNTGELFF
15,TRBJ2-7,TRBV2,CASRGGLADSYEQYF
14,TRBJ2-5,TRBV10-3,CAISHRDRQETQYF
16,TRBJ1-2,TRBV9,CASSGTQGGRNYGYTF
13,TRBJ2-2,TRBV7-9,CASRQKSTGELFF
14,TRBJ1-2,TRBV9,CASSGSTGAYGYTF
13,TRBJ2-3,TRBV20-1,CSARDPSTDTQYF
13,TRBJ2-7,TRBV5-4,CASSPTGSYEQYF
13,TRBJ2-5,TRBV5-5,CASSFGPQETQYF